A selection of T cell receptor beta chains follows, all from one sample in a study of CD8+CD57+ T cells in acquired aplastic anemia. TCRdb passed the reads through MiXCR, listing each CDR3 protein once. Of under 200,000 distinct CDR3 sequences listed, roughly 48% were seen once; the top ten hold approximately 1%. The sequenced sample was sorted CD4+, CD8+, or CD8+CD57+ T cells (not recorded which) from PBMCs. These receptors all come from a human donor in good health. The CDR3 runs from the conserved cysteine through the conserved F or W. Fields, in order: J gene, clone size, D gene, V gene, CDR3 DNA, CDR3 protein. A D gene is named only where the DNA matches it firmly. Clone sizes are given selectively: once, few, many, or a class where the clone is expanded.

J gene: TRBJ2-7; clone size: many; D gene: -; V gene: TRBV5-1; CDR3 DNA: TGCGCCAGCAGCCACTCCGGGCCCACCTACGAGCAGTACTTC; CDR3 protein: CASSHSGPTYEQYF
J gene: TRBJ2-7; clone size: -; D gene: TRBD2; V gene: TRBV2; CDR3 DNA: TGTGCCAGCGAGGCGGGGGGGACCTACGAGCAGTACTTC; CDR3 protein: CASEAGGTYEQYF
J gene: TRBJ1-1; clone size: -; D gene: TRBD1; V gene: TRBV5-4; CDR3 DNA: TGTGCCAGCAGCTTGGCCGACAGGGCAAACACTGAAGCTTTCTTT; CDR3 protein: CASSLADRANTEAFF
J gene: TRBJ2-6; clone size: -; D gene: -; V gene: TRBV6-1; CDR3 DNA: TGTGCCAGCTCGAGCTGGGGGGCCAACGTCCTGACTTTC; CDR3 protein: CASSSWGANVLTF
J gene: TRBJ2-1; clone size: many; D gene: -; V gene: TRBV20-1; CDR3 DNA: TGCAGGGCTCCGCGGGGAGGTGAGCAGTTCTTC; CDR3 protein: CRAPRGGEQFF
J gene: TRBJ1-6; clone size: -; D gene: TRBD1; V gene: TRBV10-3; CDR3 DNA: TGTGCCATCAATGGACAGGGGCTTTTGAATTCACCCCTCCACTTT; CDR3 protein: CAINGQGLLNSPLHF
J gene: TRBJ2-1; clone size: once; D gene: -; V gene: TRBV7-7; CDR3 DNA: TGTGCTAGCAGCCCTCGGACCAGCAATGAGCAGTTCTTC; CDR3 protein: CASSPRTSNEQFF
J gene: TRBJ1-1; clone size: many; D gene: -; V gene: TRBV7-2; CDR3 DNA: TGTGCCAGCAGCCCTAAATCTGGGCGTACTGAAGCTTTCTTT; CDR3 protein: CASSPKSGRTEAFF
J gene: TRBJ2-3; clone size: -; D gene: TRBD1; V gene: TRBV11-1; CDR3 DNA: TGTGCCAGCAGCTACCGGGACAGGGGCGGACAGAGCACAGATACGCAGTATTTT; CDR3 protein: CASSYRDRGGQSTDTQYF
J gene: TRBJ1-2; clone size: many; D gene: TRBD1; V gene: TRBV19; CDR3 DNA: TGTGCCAGTAGTCCCACCGGGACAGACCCCTATGGCTACACCTTC; CDR3 protein: CASSPTGTDPYGYTF
J gene: TRBJ2-4; clone size: -; D gene: TRBD1; V gene: TRBV25-1; CDR3 DNA: TGTGCCAGCAGTCGGACAGGGGATGTCGGCATTCAGTACTTC; CDR3 protein: CASSRTGDVGIQYF
J gene: TRBJ2-1; clone size: once; D gene: TRBD2; V gene: TRBV11-2; CDR3 DNA: TGTGCCAGCAGCTCCTGGGGCCGAGGGCGGGAGAGGAATGAGCAGTTCTTC; CDR3 protein: CASSSWGRGRERNEQFF
J gene: TRBJ2-2; clone size: few; D gene: TRBD1; V gene: TRBV5-6; CDR3 DNA: TGTGCCAGCAGCGCCGGACGGGGACGGACAGGGAGATACGGGGAGCTGTTTTTT; CDR3 protein: CASSAGRGRTGRYGELFF
J gene: TRBJ1-4; clone size: many; D gene: TRBD1; V gene: TRBV7-9; CDR3 DNA: TGTGCCAGCAGCGGACAGGTTAATGAAAAACTGTTTTTT; CDR3 protein: CASSGQVNEKLFF
J gene: TRBJ2-5; clone size: -; D gene: -; V gene: TRBV2; CDR3 DNA: TGTGCCAGCAGTTATAGCGTAGAGACCCAGTACTTC; CDR3 protein: CASSYSVETQYF
J gene: TRBJ2-7; clone size: -; D gene: -; V gene: TRBV20-1; CDR3 DNA: TGCAGTGCTAGTCCAGGGGGGGACTACGAGCAGTACTTC; CDR3 protein: CSASPGGDYEQYF
J gene: TRBJ1-2; clone size: -; D gene: -; V gene: TRBV5-1; CDR3 DNA: TGCGCCAGCAGCTTGGGGTGGGACGGGCCCAGCTGTGGCTACACCTTC; CDR3 protein: CASSLGWDGPSCGYTF
J gene: TRBJ2-2; clone size: -; D gene: -; V gene: TRBV5-6; CDR3 DNA: TGTGCCAGCAGCTTGGTACCGAACACCGGGGAGCTGTTTTTT; CDR3 protein: CASSLVPNTGELFF
J gene: TRBJ2-7; clone size: -; D gene: TRBD2; V gene: TRBV11-1; CDR3 DNA: TGTGCCAGCAGTGCAGCCTCTAGCGGGGGGGCCAATCCCCACGAGCAGTACTTC; CDR3 protein: CASSAASSGGANPHEQYF